Presented here are 14 T cell receptor beta chains from one specimen sequenced in a study of T cell clonality in common variable immunodeficiency. Libraries were prepared by immunoSEQ multiplex PCR; TCRdb keeps only in-frame clonotypes and omits some of them. Found here are tens of thousands of clones, no singletons; the ten largest cover around an eighth. Source material: peripheral blood mononuclear cells. These receptors were taken from a person aged 18 to 75 in good health.

This clone was detected ten times or more. CDR3 sequence: CSYSIKIEAFF. The CDR3 bases that were read are TGCAGCTACTCGATTAAGATTGAA. The V call is TRBV29-1, the J call TRBJ1-1; D ambiguous. The CDR3 goes on 3 residues after the read ends, and that part is filled in from the germline J gene. The V end was cut by 8 bases, the J end by 7 bases, with 14 bases between. The CDR3 totals 11 residues. The germline gives CDR1 SQVTM, CDR2 ANQGSEA.

This clone came up many times. The sequenced part of the CDR3 DNA is TGTGCCAGCCTGGACTTTACGGATAGCAATCAGCCC. It is translated as CASLDFTDSNQP. The full CDR3 reads CASLDFTDSNQPQHF. This chain links TRBV6-2 or TRBV6-3 with TRBJ1-5; D unresolved. The read stops 3 residues short of the end of the CDR3; the missing end is completed from the germline J gene. The V gene's germline CDR1 is MNHEY and CDR2 SVGEGT. Trimming took 8 bases from V and 0 from J, leaving 14 bases between them. This CDR3 contains 15 residues.

This clone was found many times. Read data end 3 residues before the CDR3 end; the end is taken from the germline J gene. The rearrangement links TRBV7-8 to TRBJ2-4, with a possible D match to TRBD2 (5 bases). Germline CDR1 SGHVS, CDR2 FQNEAQ. The V end lost 1 base, the J end lost 8 bases, and 21 bases lay between the germline ends. The CDR3 is made up of 17 amino acids. CDR3 sequence reads: CASSLESSSVWLDIQYF. Incomplete CDR3 DNA: TGTGCCAGCAGCTTAGAGAGTAGTAGCGTTTGGTTAGACATT.

This clone was recorded many times. The read is 3 residues too short to cover the CDR3 end, so that end is filled in from the germline J gene. This sequence joins TRBV5-6 and TRBJ2-1, with D perhaps matching TRBD1 (6 bases). There are 14 residues in the CDR3. V lost 4 bases to trimming and J lost 7 bases, with 15 bases between them. The germline V gene has CDR1 SGHDT and CDR2 YYEEEE. CDR3 DNA (partial): TGTGCCAGCAGCCAGGGGACGTACCTAAATGAG. Translated: CASSQGTYLNE. In full, the CDR3 reads CASSQGTYLNEQFF.

This clone was observed at least ten times. The observed sequence ends 3 residues before the CDR3 terminus, with the missing tail filled in from the germline J gene. This chain links TRBV7-8 with TRBJ2-1, with TRBD2 as a possible D gene (6 bases). The V end was cut by 8 bases, the J end by 4 bases, with 9 bases between. The length of the CDR3 is 12 residues. Looked up from germline, CDR1 is SGHVS and CDR2 is FQNEAQ. Here the CDR3 reads CASRAGYNEQFF. The part of the CDR3 DNA that was read is TGTGCCAGCCGTGCGGGGTACAATGAG.

This clone was counted many times. The read is 3 residues too short to cover the CDR3 end, so that end is filled in from the germline J gene. Other DNA sequences in this specimen translate into the identical CDR3. V is TRBV29-1 and J is TRBJ2-7, with D possibly matching TRBD1 (5 bases). Trimming left V 6 bases short and J 1 base short, with 16 bases between. Germline assignment: CDR1 SQVTM and CDR2 ANQGSEA. The CDR3 is made up of 14 amino acids. The DNA read from the CDR3 is TGCAGCGTGACCAGGGAATTCAGGTCCTACGAG. It specifies CSVTREFRSYE. The full-length CDR3 reads as CSVTREFRSYEQYF.

This clone was counted at least ten times. The read falls 3 residues short of the CDR3 end, and the missing part is taken from the germline J gene. The rearrangement joins TRBV19 to TRBJ2-3; 9 bases agree with TRBD1. The V segment lost 4 bases and the J segment 5 bases; nucleotides outside the gene matches: 19. Germline CDR1 LNHDA, CDR2 SQIVND (reference sequence). This CDR3 is built from 19 residues. CDR3 protein: CASSKNLNRGTGSKDTQYF. The part of the CDR3 DNA that was read is TGTGCCAGTAGTAAAAACCTCAATAGGGGGACAGGGAGTAAAGATACG.

This clone has a count of ten or more. The read gets to within 3 residues of the CDR3 end, and the germline J gene fills in the rest. The chain carries TRBV10-1 and TRBJ2-7, with 10 bases lining up with TRBD1. Germline V gene lookup returns CDR1 WNHNN and CDR2 SYGVQD (reference sequence). The CDR3 runs to 18 residues. After removal of 9 bases from V and 2 bases from J, the junction contained 19 bases not matched to a gene. CDR3 DNA (partial): TGCGCCAGGAATGTATACTCAAAAGGGACAGGGGACCCCTACGAG. Its protein is CARNVYSKGTGDPYE. The whole CDR3 protein reads CARNVYSKGTGDPYEQYF.

At least ten counts were recorded for this clone. From the germline J gene comes the end of the CDR3, since the read stops 3 residues before it. The chain links TRBV19 to TRBJ1-5; possible D gene TRBD1, 5 bases. CDR1 LNHDA and CDR2 SQIVND come from the germline V gene (reference sequence). Trimming cost V 8 bases and J 2 bases, with 19 bases left between them. This CDR3 is built from 16 residues. This CDR3 reads CASWAGLDKGNQPQHF. The sequenced part of the CDR3 DNA is TGTGCCAGTTGGGCGGGGCTCGATAAGGGCAATCAGCCC.

This clone was seen at least ten times. The read ends 3 residues before the CDR3 terminus; that terminus is restored from the germline J gene. The rearrangement uses TRBV19 and TRBJ2-4; 9 bases match TRBD1. J gave up 2 bases and V 4 bases, and 9 bases lay outside the gene matches. This CDR3 region has 17 residues. Germline V CDR1 and CDR2: LNHDA, SQIVND (reference sequence). The CDR3 here is CASSRGSDRGPKNIQYF. CDR3 DNA, as far as it was read: TGTGCCAGTAGTAGGGGGTCGGACAGGGGTCCCAAAAACATT. Full variable domain (remainder filled in from reference TRBV19 and TRBJ2-4): DGGITQSPKYLFRKEGQNVTLSCEQNLNHDAMYWYRQDPGQGLRLIYYSQIVNDFQKGDIAEGYSVSREKKESFPLTVTSAQKNPTAFYLCASSRGSDRGPKNIQYFGAGTRLSVL.

This clone was seen ten or more times. The DNA ends 3 residues before the CDR3 does, and the rest of the CDR3 is filled in from the germline J gene. This chain links TRBV7-3 with TRBJ2-5; the match to TRBD1 covers 7 bases. The CDR3 loop spans 14 amino acids. V was pared by 5 bases and J by 2 bases, with 5 bases of the junction left unmatched. Looked up from germline, CDR1 is SGHTA and CDR2 is FQGTGA. Partial CDR3 DNA: TGTGCCAGCAGCCCAACAGGGGTGCAAGAGACC. Translating gives CASSPTGVQET. The whole CDR3 is CASSPTGVQETQYF. Full variable domain (missing parts from reference TRBV7-3 and TRBJ2-5): GAGVSQTPSNKVTEKGKYVELRCDPISGHTALYWYRQSLGQGPEFLIYFQGTGAADDSGLPNDRFFAVRPEGSVSTLKIQRTERGDSAVYLCASSPTGVQETQYFGPGTRLLVL.

The sample holds many counts of this clone. From the germline J gene comes the end of the CDR3, since the read stops 3 residues before it. This chain links TRBV6-2 or TRBV6-3 with TRBJ1-1; no definite D call. V lost 2 bases, J lost 1 base, and 8 bases lay in between. The length of the CDR3 is 14 residues. CDR1 MNHEY and CDR2 SVGEGT come from the germline V gene. CDR3 DNA, as far as it was read: TGTGCCAGCAGTTACAGAAACTGGAACACTGAA. This codes for CASSYRNWNTE. The CDR3 reads in full as CASSYRNWNTEAFF.

Comments on this clone: The read terminates 3 residues ahead of where the CDR3 ends, so the germline J gene completes it. V usage is TRBV2 and J usage is TRBJ1-5; TRBD1 matches at 7 bases. Looked up from germline, CDR1 is SNHLY and CDR2 is FYNNEI. Losses at the gene ends were 5 bases for V and 1 base for J; bases not matched to a gene: 11. The CDR3 has 17 residues. The CDR3 bases that were read are TGTGCCAGCAGTTGGCCGCGGGAGGGGGCAAGCAATCAGCCC. Amino acids: CASSWPREGASNQP. From start to end, the CDR3 is CASSWPREGASNQPQHF. Full variable domain (missing parts from reference TRBV2 and TRBJ1-5): EPEVTQTPSHQVTQMGQEVILRCVPISNHLYFYWYRQILGQKVEFLVSFYNNEISEKSEIFDDQFSVERPDGSNFTLKIRSTKLEDSAMYFCASSWPREGASNQPQHFGDGTRLSIL.

This clone appeared many times. The read terminates 3 residues ahead of where the CDR3 ends, so the germline J gene completes it. The chain is built from TRBV20-1 and TRBJ2-2, with 9 bases aligning to TRBD1. Germline V gene lookup returns CDR1 DFQATT and CDR2 SNEGSKA (reference sequence). There are 15 residues in the CDR3. This CDR3 is CSALAWGDRDSPLFF. The CDR3 DNA, read in part, is TGCAGTGCTCTTGCCTGGGGGGACAGGGATTCACCG.